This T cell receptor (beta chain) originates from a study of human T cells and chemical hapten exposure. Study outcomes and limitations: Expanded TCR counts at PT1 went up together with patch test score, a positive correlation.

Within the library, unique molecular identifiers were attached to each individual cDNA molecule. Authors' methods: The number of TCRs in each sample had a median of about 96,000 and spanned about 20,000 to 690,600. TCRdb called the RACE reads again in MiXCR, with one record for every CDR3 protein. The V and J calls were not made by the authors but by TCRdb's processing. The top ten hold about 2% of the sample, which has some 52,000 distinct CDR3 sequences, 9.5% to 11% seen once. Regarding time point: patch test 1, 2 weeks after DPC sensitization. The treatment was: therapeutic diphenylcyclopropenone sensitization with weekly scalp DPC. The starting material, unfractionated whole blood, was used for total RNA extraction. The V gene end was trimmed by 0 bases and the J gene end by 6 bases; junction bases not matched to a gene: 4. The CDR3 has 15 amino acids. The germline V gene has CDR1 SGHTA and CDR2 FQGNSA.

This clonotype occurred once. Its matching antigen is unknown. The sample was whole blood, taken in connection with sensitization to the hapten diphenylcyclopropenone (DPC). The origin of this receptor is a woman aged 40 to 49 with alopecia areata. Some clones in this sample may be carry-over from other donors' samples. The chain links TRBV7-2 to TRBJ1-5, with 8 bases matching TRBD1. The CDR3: CASSLAAGGSQPQHF. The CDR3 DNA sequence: TGTGCCAGCAGCTTAGCGGCAGGGGGCTCTCAGCCCCAGCATTTT.